Described below is a single T cell receptor beta chain sequence and its context. This entry comes from a study of blood T cell repertoires in COVID-19. Across the whole study: The analysed material was cDNA or gDNA that came from T cells, B-cell-depleted T cells, or PBMCs.

The data were produced by immunoSEQ multiplex PCR, yet TCRdb's version contains in-frame clones alone and is incomplete. The sample has 320,000 or so clones; about 87% are singletons. Trimming pared 4 bases from V and 3 bases from J, leaving 4 bases between. The CDR3 has 11 residues. What the recovered Cohort 3 donors had was two negative PCRs, clearance, or symptom resolution. V is TRBV12-3 or TRBV12-4 and J is TRBJ2-7; no definite D call. Specimen: PBMCs or T cells enriched from blood (not recorded which). The receptor was isolated from a man aged 30 to 39 who had recovered from COVID-19. This CDR3 reads CASSYSYEQYF. CDR3 in DNA: TGTGCCAGCAGTTACAGCTACGAGCAGTACTTC.